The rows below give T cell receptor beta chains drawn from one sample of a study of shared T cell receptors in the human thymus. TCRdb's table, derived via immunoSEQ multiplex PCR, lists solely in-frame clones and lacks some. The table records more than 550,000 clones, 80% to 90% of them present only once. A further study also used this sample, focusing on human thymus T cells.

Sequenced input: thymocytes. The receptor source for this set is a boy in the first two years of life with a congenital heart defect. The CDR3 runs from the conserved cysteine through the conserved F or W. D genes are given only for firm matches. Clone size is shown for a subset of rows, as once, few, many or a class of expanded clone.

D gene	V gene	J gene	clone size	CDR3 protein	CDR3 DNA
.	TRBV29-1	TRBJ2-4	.	CSVEALAKNIQYF	TGCAGCGTTGAAGCATTAGCCAAAAACATTCAGTACTTC
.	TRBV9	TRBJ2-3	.	CASSVGVGGVRTDTQYF	TGTGCCAGCAGCGTAGGGGTAGGGGGAGTTAGGACAGATACGCAGTATTTT
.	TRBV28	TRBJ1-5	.	CASSLRTMADQPQHF	TGTGCCAGCAGTTTGCGTACAATGGCGGATCAGCCCCAGCATTTT
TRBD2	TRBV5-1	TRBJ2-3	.	CASSSPAGRAKDTQYF	TGCGCCAGCAGCTCCCCGGCCGGGAGGGCTAAAGATACGCAGTATTTT
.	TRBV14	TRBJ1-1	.	CASSPHSVRRMNTEAFF	TGTGCCAGCAGCCCACATAGTGTAAGGAGAATGAACACTGAAGCTTTCTTT
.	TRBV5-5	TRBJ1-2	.	CASSLLEFTGYTF	TGTGCCAGCAGCTTATTGGAGTTTACTGGCTACACCTTC
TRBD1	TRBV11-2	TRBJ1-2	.	CASSYSQGADGYTF	TGTGCCAGCAGTTACTCGCAGGGGGCGGATGGCTACACCTTC
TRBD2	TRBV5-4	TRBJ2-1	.	CASRPGLAGDDLGQFF	TGTGCCAGCAGACCGGGACTAGCGGGAGACGATCTTGGGCAGTTCTTC
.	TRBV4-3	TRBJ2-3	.	CASSQDIGSFPDTQYF	TGCGCCAGCAGCCAAGATATCGGGTCGTTTCCAGATACGCAGTATTTT
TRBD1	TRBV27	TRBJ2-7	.	CASSPPTGGGYEQYF	TGTGCCAGCAGTCCCCCCACAGGGGGTGGTTACGAGCAGTACTTC
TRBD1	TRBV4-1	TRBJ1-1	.	CASSQEPGTGQKNTEAFF	TGCGCCAGCAGCCAAGAGCCCGGGACAGGCCAGAAGAACACTGAAGCTTTCTTT
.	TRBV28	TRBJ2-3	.	CASRSGCTDTQYF	TGTGCCAGCAGATCCGGTTGCACAGATACGCAGTATTTT
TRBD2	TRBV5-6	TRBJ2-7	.	CASSYASGTSLCEQYF	TGTGCCAGCAGTTACGCTAGCGGGACCAGTCTATGCGAGCAGTACTTC
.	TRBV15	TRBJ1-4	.	CATRGEAGVGEKLFF	TGTGCCACCAGGGGGGAGGCCGGGGTTGGTGAAAAACTGTTTTTT
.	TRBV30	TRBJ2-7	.	CAWAAPDNPYEQYF	TGTGCCTGGGCTGCGCCGGACAACCCCTACGAGCAGTACTTC
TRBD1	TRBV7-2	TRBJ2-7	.	CASSFGQGQSYEQYF	TGTGCCAGCAGCTTCGGACAGGGGCAATCCTACGAGCAGTACTTC
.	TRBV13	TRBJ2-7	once	CASSLRLVGEQYF	TGTGCCAGCAGCTTAAGGCTAGTTGGGGAGCAGTACTTC
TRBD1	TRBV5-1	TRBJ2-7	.	CASSLGTGGPIPYEQYF	TGCGCCAGCAGCTTAGGGACAGGGGGCCCAATTCCCTACGAGCAGTACTTC
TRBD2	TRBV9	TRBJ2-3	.	CASSVVGRASGREGTSTDTQYF	TGTGCCAGCAGCGTAGTTGGTCGGGCTAGCGGGAGAGAGGGCACTAGCACAGATACGCAGTATTTT
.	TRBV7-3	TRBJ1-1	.	CASSLLRWESLLNTEAFF	TGTGCCAGCAGCTTACTTAGGTGGGAGAGTTTGTTGAACACTGAAGCTTTCTTT
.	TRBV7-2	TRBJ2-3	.	CASSLASGGPTDTQYF	TGTGCCAGCAGCTTAGCCTCGGGGGGCCCCACAGATACGCAGTATTTT
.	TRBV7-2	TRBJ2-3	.	CASSLSSTDTQYF	TGTGCCAGCAGCCTTTCGTCCACAGATACGCAGTATTTT
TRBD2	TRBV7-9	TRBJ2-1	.	CASSFPGTSGSNEQFF	TGTGCCAGCAGCTTCCCCGGGACTAGCGGGAGTAATGAGCAGTTCTTC
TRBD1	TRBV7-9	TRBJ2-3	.	CASSLPGQRIDTQYF	TGTGCCAGCAGCCTACCGGGACAGCGAATTGATACGCAGTATTTT
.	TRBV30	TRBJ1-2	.	CAWSVPAGGEDYGYTF	TGTGCCTGGAGTGTCCCCGCCGGGGGAGAGGACTATGGCTACACCTTC
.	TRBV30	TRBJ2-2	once	CATPGLTLLRTGELFF	TGTGCCACTCCGGGACTGACACTATTAAGAACCGGGGAGCTGTTTTTT
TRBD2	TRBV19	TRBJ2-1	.	CASSTRRSGGPPYNEQFF	TGTGCCAGTAGCACCAGGCGTAGCGGGGGGCCGCCCTACAATGAGCAGTTCTTC
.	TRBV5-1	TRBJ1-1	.	CASSLLGGNTEAFF	TGCGCCAGCAGCTTGCTGGGAGGGAACACTGAAGCTTTCTTT
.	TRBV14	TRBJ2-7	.	CASSQERGKGDTEIYEQYF	TGTGCCAGCAGCCAAGAAAGGGGGAAGGGCGATACCGAGATATACGAGCAGTACTTC
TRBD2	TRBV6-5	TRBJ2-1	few	CASTPGLAGGMQFF	TGTGCCAGCACCCCGGGACTAGCGGGGGGAATGCAGTTCTTC
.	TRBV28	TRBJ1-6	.	CASSQDRPGPYNSPLHF	TGTGCCAGCAGTCAAGACAGGCCCGGGCCCTATAATTCACCCCTCCACTTT
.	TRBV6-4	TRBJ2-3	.	CASSAGGGTDTQYF	TGTGCCAGCAGTGCGGGGGGCGGGACAGATACGCAGTATTTT
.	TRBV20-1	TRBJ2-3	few	CSAIFDTQYF	TGCAGTGCTATATTTGATACGCAGTATTTT
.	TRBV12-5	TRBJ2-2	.	CASGSGAPNTGELFF	TGTGCTAGTGGCTCAGGGGCTCCCAACACCGGGGAGCTGTTTTTT
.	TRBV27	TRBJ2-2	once	CASRVRGGTGELFF	TGTGCCAGCAGAGTTCGTGGGGGGACCGGGGAGCTGTTTTTT
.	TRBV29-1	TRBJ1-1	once	CSACPTSMSINEAFF	TGCAGCGCCTGCCCCACCTCGATGAGTATAAATGAAGCTTTCTTT
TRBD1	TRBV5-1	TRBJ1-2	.	CASSIGQGNGYTF	TGCGCCAGCAGCATTGGACAGGGGAATGGCTACACCTTC
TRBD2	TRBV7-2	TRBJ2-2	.	CASTWRASGIAGELFF	TGTGCCAGCACCTGGCGGGCTAGCGGTATTGCCGGGGAGCTGTTTTTT
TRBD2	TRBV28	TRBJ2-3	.	CASSSGLAGGPPDTQYF	TGTGCCAGCAGTTCGGGACTAGCGGGGGGGCCGCCAGATACGCAGTATTTT
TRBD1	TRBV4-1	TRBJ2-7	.	CASSQEYRGAYEQYF	TGCGCCAGCAGCCAAGAGTACAGGGGGGCCTACGAGCAGTACTTC
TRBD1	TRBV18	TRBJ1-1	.	CASSPHFRGWNTEAFF	TGTGCCAGCTCACCTCACTTCAGGGGGTGGAACACTGAAGCTTTCTTT
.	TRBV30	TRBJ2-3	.	CAWSIGTDTQYF	TGTGCCTGGAGTATAGGCACAGATACGCAGTATTTT
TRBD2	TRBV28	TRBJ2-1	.	CASSLSGRASVSYNEQFF	TGTGCCAGCAGTCTTAGCGGGAGGGCCTCTGTCTCCTACAATGAGCAGTTCTTC
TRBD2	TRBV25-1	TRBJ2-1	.	CASSERRGAGVSYNEQFF	TGTGCCAGCAGTGAGCGGCGGGGAGCGGGAGTCTCCTACAATGAGCAGTTCTTC